The present T cell receptor beta chain was sequenced within a study of T cells in Graves' hyperthyroidism and ophthalmopathy. This clonotype was recorded many times. TCR beta CDR3 sequences were amplified from RNA transcripts. When the TCR CDR3 underwent first-round RT-PCR, the HTBI primer set was used. TCRdb used MiXCR to reprocess the multiplex PCR reads, holding one entry per CDR3 protein. The data contain about 480,000 distinct CDR3 sequences, under 15% of them singletons. This CDR3 comprises 16 residues. V lost 5 bases and J 2 bases, leaving 18 bases between the germline ends. The germline V gene has CDR1 LGHNT and CDR2 FRNRAP. For Graves' hyperthyroidism to be stable, ophthalmopathy could not progress within 18 months. Patients showing uncontrolled infection, other autoimmune disease, pregnancy or lactation were ineligible. PBMCs came from over 8.5 ml fresh peripheral blood.

The source is a woman aged 18-30 years with Graves' hyperthyroidism. Sequences were obtained from blood. This chain joins TRBV12-5 and TRBJ2-5; D possibly matches TRBD1 or TRBD2 (5 bases each). In DNA form, the CDR3 reads TGTGCTAGTGGTGACCTGGGGGACGGACAACAAGAGACCCAGTACTTC. It codes for CASGDLGDGQQETQYF.